Listed below are T cell receptor beta chains from one sample, sequenced in a study of T cell repertoires in cytomegalovirus infection. These receptors have no identified antigens. MiXCR, applied by TCRdb to the reads, yields one record per CDR3 protein. The sample has approximately 990,000 distinct CDR3 sequences; more than 25% are singletons. Here the sequenced sample was cultured CD8+ T cells from PBMCs, taken from culture after CMV antigen stimulation. These receptor sequences come from a human donor in good health (CMV status not recorded). Some clones in this sample may be carry-over from other donors' samples. CDR3s include the opening cysteine and the closing phenylalanine or tryptophan. The D gene is left open where the match is weak. The size field is filled for only some rows; it gives once, few, many or a size class.

d_gene: TRBD2
abundance: many
v_gene: TRBV7-8
j_gene: TRBJ2-3
CDR3nt: TGTGCCAGCAGCTTAGTCCCCCTAGCGGGGGGGCAAGATACGCAGTATTTT
CDR3aa: CASSLVPLAGGQDTQYF

d_gene: NA
abundance: NA
v_gene: TRBV19
j_gene: TRBJ1-2
CDR3nt: TGTGCCAGCCTGGGGAACAACTATGGCTACACCTTC
CDR3aa: CASLGNNYGYTF

d_gene: NA
abundance: NA
v_gene: TRBV28
j_gene: TRBJ1-2
CDR3nt: TGTGCCAGCAGTAGTTCAGGGGCCGCTACAAGGGGCGGCTACACCTTC
CDR3aa: CASSSSGAATRGGYTF

d_gene: NA
abundance: NA
v_gene: TRBV5-4
j_gene: TRBJ2-1
CDR3nt: TGTGCCAGCAGCTTGGAGGACGGGGTGGGTGAGCAGTTCTTC
CDR3aa: CASSLEDGVGEQFF

d_gene: TRBD1
abundance: NA
v_gene: TRBV7-4
j_gene: TRBJ1-1
CDR3nt: TGTGCCAGCAGGTTCGAGGGGGCCAAAACTGAAGCTTTCTTT
CDR3aa: CASRFEGAKTEAFF

d_gene: TRBD2
abundance: NA
v_gene: TRBV6-2/TRBV6-3
j_gene: TRBJ2-5
CDR3nt: TGTGCCAGCAGACCCCCGACTAGCGACCAAGAGACCCAGTACTTC
CDR3aa: CASRPPTSDQETQYF

d_gene: NA
abundance: many
v_gene: TRBV7-2
j_gene: TRBJ2-3
CDR3nt: TGTGCCAGCAGATATATTTCCGGGGGGCGCACAGATACGCAGTATTTT
CDR3aa: CASRYISGGRTDTQYF

d_gene: TRBD1
abundance: many
v_gene: TRBV7-6
j_gene: TRBJ2-7
CDR3nt: TGTGCCAGCAGCTCCGGACAGGGGGCTTACGAGCAGTACTTC
CDR3aa: CASSSGQGAYEQYF

d_gene: TRBD1
abundance: few
v_gene: TRBV7-6
j_gene: TRBJ2-5
CDR3nt: TGTGCCAGCAGCCTGAGGGACAGGGGGGCCCAAGAGACCCAGTACTTC
CDR3aa: CASSLRDRGAQETQYF

d_gene: TRBD2
abundance: few
v_gene: TRBV7-6
j_gene: TRBJ2-7
CDR3nt: TGTGCCAGCAGCTTAGCGGGGACTAGCGGTTCCTACGAGCAGTACTTC
CDR3aa: CASSLAGTSGSYEQYF

d_gene: NA
abundance: NA
v_gene: TRBV28
j_gene: TRBJ2-2
CDR3nt: TGTGCCAGCAGTTTAACCACTACACGGTTAGAGCTGTTTTTT
CDR3aa: CASSLTTTRLELFF

d_gene: NA
abundance: NA
v_gene: TRBV12-3/TRBV12-4
j_gene: TRBJ1-3
CDR3nt: TGTGCCAGCAGTTTAGACGTCTCTGGAAACACCATATATTTT
CDR3aa: CASSLDVSGNTIYF

d_gene: TRBD1
abundance: few
v_gene: TRBV5-5
j_gene: TRBJ2-2
CDR3nt: TGTGCCAGCAGCTTGTTTGGGAGCCAGGGGGACACCGGGGAGCTGTTTTTT
CDR3aa: CASSLFGSQGDTGELFF

d_gene: NA
abundance: NA
v_gene: TRBV7-8
j_gene: TRBJ1-2
CDR3nt: TGTGCCAGCAGCCCCGAACCTAACTATGGCTACACCTTC
CDR3aa: CASSPEPNYGYTF

d_gene: NA
abundance: NA
v_gene: TRBV15
j_gene: TRBJ2-7
CDR3nt: TGTGCCACCAGCCCTAGATCCTACGAGCAGTACTTC
CDR3aa: CATSPRSYEQYF

d_gene: TRBD1
abundance: NA
v_gene: TRBV6-1
j_gene: TRBJ1-6
CDR3nt: TGTGCCAGCAGTTACATCCCGGGACAGGGAGATTCACCCCTCCACTTT
CDR3aa: CASSYIPGQGDSPLHF

d_gene: TRBD1
abundance: NA
v_gene: TRBV14
j_gene: TRBJ1-2
CDR3nt: TGTGCCAGCAGCCACTGGACAGGGCGAGGTGGCTACACCTTC
CDR3aa: CASSHWTGRGGYTF

d_gene: NA
abundance: few
v_gene: TRBV19
j_gene: TRBJ2-2
CDR3nt: TGTGCCAGTAGAGGGACTTGGAACACCGGGGAGCTGTTTTTT
CDR3aa: CASRGTWNTGELFF

d_gene: NA
abundance: many
v_gene: TRBV7-9
j_gene: TRBJ1-2
CDR3nt: TGTGCCAGCACCCCGGGCTCCCCGAACTATGGCTACACCTTC
CDR3aa: CASTPGSPNYGYTF

d_gene: NA
abundance: NA
v_gene: TRBV27
j_gene: TRBJ1-5
CDR3nt: TGTGCCAGCAGTTTAGGTGTTGGGAGGCCCCAGCATTTT
CDR3aa: CASSLGVGRPQHF

d_gene: NA
abundance: few
v_gene: TRBV4-1
j_gene: TRBJ1-2
CDR3nt: TGCGCCAGCAGCCAAGGAGCAGGAGACTATGGCTACACCTTC
CDR3aa: CASSQGAGDYGYTF

d_gene: TRBD2
abundance: few
v_gene: TRBV27
j_gene: TRBJ2-1
CDR3nt: TGTGCCAGCAACGTCGGTCTAGCGGGTGTAGACAATGAGCAGTTCTTC
CDR3aa: CASNVGLAGVDNEQFF

d_gene: NA
abundance: NA
v_gene: TRBV4-1
j_gene: TRBJ1-1
CDR3nt: TGCGCCAGCAGCCAAGATACTGGGGGGACTGAAGCTTTCTTT
CDR3aa: CASSQDTGGTEAFF

d_gene: NA
abundance: NA
v_gene: TRBV20-1
j_gene: TRBJ1-6
CDR3nt: TGCAGTGGGAGCGGTCCAGGGGAGGACTCACCCCTCCACTTT
CDR3aa: CSGSGPGEDSPLHF

d_gene: TRBD1
abundance: NA
v_gene: TRBV19
j_gene: TRBJ2-7
CDR3nt: TGTGCCAGTAGTATAGATCCAGGGGGCTCCTACGAGCAGTACTTC
CDR3aa: CASSIDPGGSYEQYF

d_gene: NA
abundance: few
v_gene: TRBV7-2
j_gene: TRBJ2-6
CDR3nt: TGTGCCAGCAGAACTCCGGGGCTCACCGAAGACTCTGGGGCCAACGTCCTGACTTTC
CDR3aa: CASRTPGLTEDSGANVLTF

d_gene: TRBD1
abundance: NA
v_gene: TRBV12-3/TRBV12-4
j_gene: TRBJ2-1
CDR3nt: TGTGCCAGCGGTTGGACAGGATCCAATGAGCAGTTCTTC
CDR3aa: CASGWTGSNEQFF

d_gene: NA
abundance: once
v_gene: TRBV2
j_gene: TRBJ1-2
CDR3nt: TGTGCCAGTGGCAGGGAAGAGGGTGGCTACACCTTC
CDR3aa: CASGREEGGYTF

d_gene: NA
abundance: few
v_gene: TRBV12-3/TRBV12-4
j_gene: TRBJ2-7
CDR3nt: TGTGCCAGCACCGTAAGCTTGGTCAGCGAGCAGTACTTC
CDR3aa: CASTVSLVSEQYF

d_gene: NA
abundance: NA
v_gene: TRBV12-3/TRBV12-4
j_gene: TRBJ2-2
CDR3nt: TGTGCCAGCAGTTTTGTACTGCTTGGTCATCGGCCCGGAGTTGTTCCGGAGCTGTTTTTT
CDR3aa: CASSFVLLGHRPGVVPELFF

d_gene: TRBD1
abundance: few
v_gene: TRBV13
j_gene: TRBJ2-1
CDR3nt: TGTGCCAGCAGCTCAGTAGGGACAGGGGATGAGCAGTTCTTC
CDR3aa: CASSSVGTGDEQFF

d_gene: NA
abundance: NA
v_gene: TRBV6-2/TRBV6-3
j_gene: TRBJ1-5
CDR3nt: TGTGCCAGCAGTTACCCAGTGTGGCCCCAGCATTTT
CDR3aa: CASSYPVWPQHF

d_gene: NA
abundance: NA
v_gene: TRBV7-8
j_gene: TRBJ2-7
CDR3nt: TGTGCCAGCAGCTTAGGGCCCGTAGGGGATACCTACGAGCAGTACTTC
CDR3aa: CASSLGPVGDTYEQYF

d_gene: NA
abundance: few
v_gene: TRBV7-9
j_gene: TRBJ1-1
CDR3nt: TGTGCCAGCAGCTCCCGGTTTGAAGCTTTCTTT
CDR3aa: CASSSRFEAFF

d_gene: NA
abundance: NA
v_gene: TRBV14
j_gene: TRBJ2-2
CDR3nt: TGTGCCAGCAGCCCGAAATGGATCCTCACCGGGGAGCTGTTTTTT
CDR3aa: CASSPKWILTGELFF

d_gene: TRBD2
abundance: NA
v_gene: TRBV7-6
j_gene: TRBJ2-1
CDR3nt: TGTGCCAGCAGCTTAAAAGGGGGTCAGCGGGGGGGCCTTAACAATGAGCAGTTCTTC
CDR3aa: CASSLKGGQRGGLNNEQFF

d_gene: NA
abundance: NA
v_gene: TRBV7-6
j_gene: TRBJ2-1
CDR3nt: TGTGCCAGCACCCTTAGGAGAGTTAACGCGGGATCCTACAATGAGCAGTTCTTC
CDR3aa: CASTLRRVNAGSYNEQFF

d_gene: NA
abundance: NA
v_gene: TRBV24-1
j_gene: TRBJ1-5
CDR3nt: TGTGCCACCGGGGATATCAATAGCAATCAGCCCCAGCATTTT
CDR3aa: CATGDINSNQPQHF

d_gene: NA
abundance: NA
v_gene: TRBV18
j_gene: TRBJ1-1
CDR3nt: TGTGCCAGCTCACCACCGACGGGGGCTCTAATGAACACTGAAGCTTTCTTT
CDR3aa: CASSPPTGALMNTEAFF

d_gene: NA
abundance: many
v_gene: TRBV7-9
j_gene: TRBJ2-3
CDR3nt: TGTGCCAGCAGCCATCACACAGATACGCAGTATTTT
CDR3aa: CASSHHTDTQYF

d_gene: NA
abundance: NA
v_gene: TRBV6-2/TRBV6-3
j_gene: TRBJ2-1
CDR3nt: TGTGCCAGCACCCAAAGTCCCGGGGCAAACTCCTACAATGAGCAGTTCTTC
CDR3aa: CASTQSPGANSYNEQFF

d_gene: NA
abundance: NA
v_gene: TRBV4-1
j_gene: TRBJ1-1
CDR3nt: TGCGCCAGCAGCCAGGTGAGGACTCTGAACACTGAAGCTTTCTTT
CDR3aa: CASSQVRTLNTEAFF

d_gene: TRBD2
abundance: NA
v_gene: TRBV6-2/TRBV6-3
j_gene: TRBJ2-7
CDR3nt: TGTGCCAGCAGGCCGGGGGGAATCTACGAGCAGTACTTC
CDR3aa: CASRPGGIYEQYF

d_gene: NA
abundance: few
v_gene: TRBV7-2
j_gene: TRBJ2-7
CDR3nt: TGTGCCAGCAGCTTAGCCCCTCGGCGGGGGGACAGTTACGAGCAGTACTTC
CDR3aa: CASSLAPRRGDSYEQYF

d_gene: TRBD1
abundance: once
v_gene: TRBV6-2/TRBV6-3
j_gene: TRBJ1-1
CDR3nt: TGTGCCAGCAGTTACTGGCAGGGGGCTGTAGCTTTCTTT
CDR3aa: CASSYWQGAVAFF

d_gene: TRBD2
abundance: NA
v_gene: TRBV4-1
j_gene: TRBJ2-1
CDR3nt: TGCGCCAGCAGTCCTTATCCGCGGGGGGGGCGCTACAATGAGCAGTTCTTC
CDR3aa: CASSPYPRGGRYNEQFF